The present T cell receptor (beta chain) was sequenced within a study of blood T cell repertoires in COVID-19. Study at large: Whether acute or convalescent, the COVID-19 samples came from the United States, Italy and Spain. T cells, B-cell-depleted T cells, or PBMCs provided the cDNA or gDNA that served as material.

Here immunoSEQ multiplex PCR was the method, and the copy in TCRdb shows in-frame clones only, minus some. The sample contains 300,000 to 450,000 clones, 75% to 90% of which appear only once. The CDR3 has 11 residues. V lost 4 bases and J lost 12, with 10 bases in between. Germline CDR1 MNHEY, CDR2 SMNVEV (reference sequence). The chain is built from TRBV27 and TRBJ2-1; D is undetermined. The sequence derives from a man between 18 and 29 years old who had recovered from COVID-19. Sequencing input: PBMCs or T cells enriched from blood (not recorded which). The CDR3 nucleotides read TGTGCCAGCAGTTCAGGATTTACGCAGTTCTTC. This translates into CASSSGFTQFF.